These 21 T cell receptor beta chains share one sample of origin, sequenced in a study of blood T cell repertoires in COVID-19. The repertoire was sequenced with immunoSEQ multiplex PCR; TCRdb's copy has only in-frame clones and lacks some. In the table there are roughly 340,000 clones, roughly 90% of which are singletons. The sample comprised peripheral blood. Receptors originate from a woman in her thirties with COVID-19, enrolled during active disease.

This rearrangement joins TRBV3-1 (or the pseudogene TRBV3-2) to TRBJ1-3, with TRBD1 identical over 7 bases. Germline CDR1 reads LGHDT; CDR2 reads YNNKEL (reference sequence). This CDR3 spans 16 amino acids. J lost 2 bases, V lost 0 bases, and 4 bases had no gene match. The CDR3 coding sequence is TGTGCCAGCAGCCAAGATCATCAGGGGGCTGGAAACACCATATATTTT. Encoded protein: CASSQDHQGAGNTIYF.

The rearrangement uses TRBV7-8 and TRBJ2-5; a weak D match, TRBD2 (5 bases). The CDR3 runs to 15 residues. The V end lost 5 bases, the J end lost 5 bases, and 18 bases lay between the germline ends. Germline-derived CDR1 and CDR2 are SGHVS and FQNEAQ. CDR3 protein: CASSQEPSGEETQYF. CDR3 in DNA: TGTGCCAGCAGCCAAGAACCATCCGGGGAGGAGACCCAGTACTTC.

The V gene is TRBV5-1, the J gene TRBJ2-3, with a possible D match to TRBD2 (5 bases). The CDR3 contains 15 residues. CDR1 is SGHRS and CDR2 is YFSETQ in the germline V gene. Trimming stripped 2 bases from V and 5 bases from J, with 15 bases between. The CDR3 loop is CASSLTGVREDTQYF. CDR3 bases: TGCGCCAGCAGCTTAACCGGAGTGAGGGAAGATACGCAGTATTTT.

A note on this clone: The junction differs from germline at one of its ends, possibly a read error. The V gene is TRBV27, the J gene TRBJ2-3; 9 bases agree with TRBD2. Germline CDR1 reads MNHEY; CDR2 reads SMNVEV (reference sequence). This CDR3 region has 14 residues. The CDR3 sequence is CASSPAVRLAGMDF. Here the CDR3 DNA reads TGTGCCAGCAGTCCCGCCGTACGGCTAGCGGGAATGGATTTT.

The rearrangement joins TRBV25-1 to TRBJ2-7; D is undetermined. V was pared by 1 base and J by 2 bases, with 12 bases between. The CDR3 extends over 15 amino acids. The germline V gene encodes CDR1 MGHDK and CDR2 SYGVNS. The CDR3 sequence is CASSEFVVGTYEQYF. DNA of the CDR3: TGTGCCAGCAGTGAATTCGTGGTCGGTACCTACGAGCAGTACTTC.

This clone was recorded a few times. The V gene is TRBV5-4, the J gene TRBJ2-5; a possible D gene is TRBD1 (5 bases). V gave up 4 bases and J gave up 4 bases, with 11 bases separating them. Germline CDR1 is SGHNT and CDR2 is YYREEE (reference sequence). This CDR3 has 13 amino acids. This chain's CDR3 is CASSANRLETQYF. CDR3 nucleotides: TGTGCCAGCAGCGCTAACAGGCTAGAGACCCAGTACTTC.

The chain's CDR3 is CASSFYSTGELFF. The CDR3, as DNA: TGTGCCAGCAGTTTTTATAGCACCGGGGAGCTGTTTTTT. The gene calls are TRBV27 and TRBJ2-2; unclear D gene. Germline V gene lookup returns CDR1 MNHEY and CDR2 SMNVEV (reference sequence). The V end lost 3 bases, the J end lost 4 bases, and 6 bases lay between the germline ends. This CDR3 is 13 amino acids long.

This clone has just one count. This chain links TRBV4-3 with TRBJ2-1; 7 nucleotides agree with TRBD2. Germline V CDR1 and CDR2: LGHNA, YSLEER. V shed 0 bases, J shed 4 bases, and the junction held 6 bases outside the gene matches. The CDR3 has 16 residues. The CDR3 loop is CASSQEGASGYNEQFF. The CDR3 coding sequence is TGCGCCAGCAGCCAAGAAGGGGCTAGCGGTTACAATGAGCAGTTCTTC.

The chain uses TRBV20-1 and TRBJ2-1; 7 nucleotides agree with TRBD2. Germline V CDR1 and CDR2: DFQATT, SNEGSKA (reference sequence). J gave up 5 bases and V 5 bases, and 18 bases lay outside the gene matches. The length of the CDR3 is 17 residues. CDR3 protein: CSARDILAVRGDNEQFF. For the CDR3, the DNA is TGCAGTGCTCGTGATATCCTAGCGGTCCGGGGGGACAATGAGCAGTTCTTC.

V gene TRBV30 combines with J gene TRBJ1-1, with D uncertain. This CDR3 region has 13 residues. The V gene lost 0 bases and the J gene lost 0 bases, with 5 bases spanning the gap. The germline gives CDR1 GTSNPN, CDR2 SVGIG (reference sequence). CDR3 DNA: TGTGCCTGGAGTGTATCAGTGAACACTGAAGCTTTCTTT. Protein: CAWSVSVNTEAFF.

CDR3: CASSRDRVFYEQYF. The DNA for the CDR3 is TGTGCCAGCAGTCGCGACAGGGTTTTCTACGAGCAGTACTTC. This chain links TRBV6-5 with TRBJ2-7; 7 bases align to TRBD1. Losses at the gene ends were 5 bases for V and 3 bases for J; bases not matched to a gene: 7. CDR1 and CDR2 (germline): MNHEY, SVGAGI. The CDR3 has 14 amino acids.

This rearrangement joins TRBV19 to TRBJ1-2; TRBD1 matches at 7 bases. This CDR3 is 15 amino acids long. V trimming: 6 bases; J trimming: 0 bases; junction bases outside the gene matches: 7. Looked up from germline, CDR1 is LNHDA and CDR2 is SQIVND (reference sequence). The CDR3, as DNA: TGTGCCAGTAGAGATGGACAGGTTCCTAACTATGGCTACACCTTC. It is translated as CASRDGQVPNYGYTF.

The sample holds a few counts of this clone. V gene TRBV7-9 combines with J gene TRBJ1-1, with 9 bases matching TRBD1. The CDR3 runs to 15 residues. V trimming: 5 bases; J trimming: 1 base; junction bases outside the gene matches: 5. Germline V CDR1 and CDR2: SEHNR, FQNEAQ (reference sequence). In nucleotides, the CDR3 is TGTGCCAGCAGCCTCCGACAGGGGGGGAACACTGAAGCTTTCTTT. Amino acid sequence: CASSLRQGGNTEAFF.

The chain carries TRBV7-8 and TRBJ2-5, with 7 bases that match TRBD2. The CDR3 is 15 residues long. After removal of 1 base from V and 2 bases from J, the junction contained 4 bases not matched to a gene. From germline, CDR1 is SGHVS and CDR2 FQNEAQ. DNA for the CDR3: TGTGCCAGCAGCTTAGTGAGCGGGGCTCAAGAGACCCAGTACTTC. This codes for CASSLVSGAQETQYF.

The chain is built from TRBV24-1 and TRBJ1-2; D might be TRBD1 (6 bases). Germline V CDR1 and CDR2: KGHDR, SFDVKD. V lost 5 bases and J lost 1, with 10 bases in between. CDR3 length equals 14 residues. DNA of the CDR3: TGTGCCACCAGTGGGGCAGGGGATAACTATGGCTACACCTTC. Its protein product is CATSGAGDNYGYTF.

The chain recombines TRBV10-3 with TRBJ2-7; TRBD2 is a possible D gene (5 bases). Trimming took 0 bases from V and 6 from J, leaving 15 bases between them. From germline, CDR1 is ENHRY and CDR2 SYGVKD. CDR3 length: 15 amino acids. The CDR3 is CAISESGLASIEQYF. In nucleotides, the CDR3 is TGTGCCATCAGTGAGTCTGGGCTAGCTTCCATCGAGCAGTACTTC.

The DNA for the CDR3 is TGTGCCAGCAGCAACGCGGACAGCTACGGCAATCAGCCCCAGCATTTT. It yields the protein CASSNADSYGNQPQHF. V is TRBV7-9 and J is TRBJ1-5; perhaps TRBD1 as D (6 bases). V was pared by 5 bases and J by 2 bases, with 16 bases between. The germline V gene has CDR1 SEHNR and CDR2 FQNEAQ (reference sequence). CDR3 size: 16 residues. Drawing the rest from reference TRBV7-9 and TRBJ1-5, the complete variable domain is DTGVSQNPRHKITKRGQNVTFRCDPISEHNRLYWYRQTLGQGPEFLTYFQNEAQLEKSRLLSDRFSAERPKGSFSTLEIQRTEQGDSAMYLCASSNADSYGNQPQHFGDGTRLSIL.

CDR3 sequence (DNA): TGCGCCAGCAGCTTGGAGGGACAGCCGGACACCGGGGAGCTGTTTTTT. Amino acids: CASSLEGQPDTGELFF. V is TRBV5-1 and J is TRBJ2-2; 7 bases are a match to TRBD1. The length of the CDR3 is 16 residues. The germline V gene has CDR1 SGHRS and CDR2 YFSETQ. Losses at the gene ends were 0 bases for V and 3 bases for J; bases not matched to a gene: 5.

The chain links TRBV29-1 to TRBJ1-2, with 9 positions matching TRBD1. In germline, CDR1 is SQVTM, CDR2 ANQGSEA. CDR3 size: 14 residues. Trimming at V came to 6 bases and at J to 5 bases, leaving 10 bases not matched to a gene. The CDR3 nucleotides are TGCAGCGTACGGGAGGGGACAGGGCTTTATGGCTACACCTTC. Its protein product is CSVREGTGLYGYTF.

This chain uses TRBV18 with TRBJ1-6; D remains ambiguous. The CDR3 is 14 amino acids. The germline CDR1 and CDR2 sequences are KGHSH and LQKENI. V gave up 2 bases and J gave up 5 bases, with 7 bases separating them. The CDR3, as DNA: TGTGCCAGCTCACCAGGGGAGCATAATTCACCCCTCCACTTT. It is translated as CASSPGEHNSPLHF.

This CDR3 is CASSQEGSPQHF. The CDR3 DNA is TGTGCCAGCTCCCAGGAGGGATCGCCCCAGCATTTT. The rearrangement joins TRBV28 to TRBJ1-5; D is uncertain. The CDR3 is made up of 12 amino acids. Trimming removed 8 bases from V and 9 bases from J, with 14 bases in between. Germline assignment: CDR1 MDHEN and CDR2 SYDVKM.